The 14 T cell receptor beta chains below all came from one sample that was sequenced in a study of blood T cell repertoires in COVID-19. Data came from immunoSEQ multiplex PCR; TCRdb stores just in-frame clones and leaves some out. The repertoire holds about 190,000 clones, about 89% seen once, with around 7% in the top ten. Sequencing was done on a sample of peripheral blood. The source is a man between 35 and 55 years old with acute or convalescent COVID-19.

This clone was observed a few times. This chain links TRBV3-1 (or the pseudogene TRBV3-2) with TRBJ1-1, with D perhaps matching TRBD1 (5 bases). Germline assignment: CDR1 LGHDT and CDR2 YNNKEL (reference sequence). The CDR3 sequence is 12 residues long. With 0 bases removed from V and 9 bases from J, the gap between germline ends came to 8 bases. The CDR3, as DNA: TGTGCCAGCAGCCAAGAAGGGGCCAAAGCTTTCTTT. This gives the protein CASSQEGAKAFF.

V is TRBV3-1 (or the pseudogene TRBV3-2) and J is TRBJ1-2; the match to TRBD1 covers 7 bases. The CDR3 is 14 residues long. V dropped 4 bases and J dropped 8; count of bases not matched to a gene: 10. Germline lookup yields CDR1 LGHDT and CDR2 YNNKEL (reference sequence). The CDR3 loop is CASSPRGQLGGYTF. As DNA, the CDR3 is TGTGCCAGCAGCCCCCGGGGACAGCTTGGGGGCTACACCTTC.

The chain has TRBV28 and TRBJ2-1; 8 bases agree with TRBD1. This CDR3 has 15 amino acids. The ends lost 6 bases at V and 0 bases at J; junction bases unmatched: 4. From germline, CDR1 is MDHEN and CDR2 SYDVKM. The CDR3 coding sequence is TGTGCCAGCAGATCCGGGACAGGCTCCTACAATGAGCAGTTCTTC. It specifies CASRSGTGSYNEQFF.

This sequence joins TRBV6-1 and TRBJ2-3; D is unresolved. This CDR3 has 14 residues. Germline CDR1 MNHNS, CDR2 SASEGT. V lost 3 bases, J lost 5 bases, and 12 bases lay in between. In DNA, the CDR3 is TGTGCCAGCAGTGAGACGGTGGCGGTAGATACGCAGTATTTT. Its protein product is CASSETVAVDTQYF.

Only one count was recorded for this clone. The rearrangement links TRBV7-9 to TRBJ1-1, with no clear D. Germline loops: CDR1 SEHNR, CDR2 FQNEAQ (reference sequence). Trimming stripped 5 bases from V and 11 bases from J, with 15 bases between. This CDR3 is built from 12 residues. The CDR3 DNA reads as TGTGCCAGCAGCCTGGACTCCTCCTGGGCTTTCTTT. Protein sequence: CASSLDSSWAFF.

The chain combines TRBV19 with TRBJ2-1; D gene unclear. Germline values: CDR1 LNHDA, CDR2 SQIVND (reference sequence). This CDR3 spans 14 amino acids. The ends were cut back, 3 bases at V and 7 bases at J, with 13 bases in the middle. The CDR3 DNA is TGTGCCAGTAGTATCGCAGGATTTAGGAATGAGCAGTTCTTC. Translation: CASSIAGFRNEQFF.

The chain links TRBV5-1 to TRBJ2-5; D is ambiguous. The CDR3 runs 13 residues. Germline CDR1 is SGHRS and CDR2 is YFSETQ. Trimming pared 2 bases from V and 4 bases from J, leaving 9 bases between. CDR3 amino acids: CASSFSPGETQYF. The CDR3 coding sequence is TGCGCCAGCAGCTTTTCTCCCGGAGAGACCCAGTACTTC.

The chain recombines TRBV5-4 with TRBJ2-2; 12 nucleotides line up with TRBD1. The V and J ends lost 5 bases and 5 bases, in that order; junction bases with no gene match: 10. Germline loops: CDR1 SGHNT, CDR2 YYREEE (reference sequence). The CDR3 has 17 residues. CDR3 nucleotide sequence: TGTGCCAGCAGTTGGGGACAGGGGGCAATCCGTACCGGGGAGCTGTTTTTT. Its translation is CASSWGQGAIRTGELFF.

This clone was seen once. This rearrangement joins TRBV6-5 to TRBJ1-1; 11 bases align to TRBD1. This CDR3 spans 15 amino acids. Per the germline V gene, CDR1 is MNHEY and CDR2 is SVGAGI. V lost 2 bases to trimming and J lost 5 bases; unmatched junction nucleotides: 4. The CDR3 protein is CASSYGTGGGTEAFF. In DNA, the CDR3 is TGTGCCAGCAGTTACGGGACAGGGGGAGGTACTGAAGCTTTCTTT.

A single count supports this clone. This chain links TRBV29-1 with TRBJ1-5; D is undetermined. The CDR3 consists of 13 residues. V dropped 4 bases and J dropped 2 bases, with 9 bases sitting between them. The germline gives CDR1 SQVTM, CDR2 ANQGSEA. Here the CDR3 reads CSVGGSGNQPQHF. CDR3 DNA: TGCAGCGTTGGCGGGTCAGGCAATCAGCCCCAGCATTTT.

About this clone: Its ends do not fully match the called genes, so a read error is possible. This chain joins TRBV27 and TRBJ2-7, with 8 bases aligning to TRBD1. Germline V lookup: CDR1 MNHEY, CDR2 SMNVEV (reference sequence). The CDR3 contains 12 residues. The CDR3 sequence is CASREDRGRFRF. As DNA, the CDR3 is TGTGCCAGCAGAGAAGACAGGGGCAGGTTTCGCTTC.

The chain joins TRBV27 to TRBJ2-3, with D possibly being TRBD2 (7 bases). The germline V and J ends were trimmed by 3 bases and 3 bases, with 13 bases remaining between them. Germline V gives CDR1 MNHEY, CDR2 SMNVEV (reference sequence). This CDR3 region has 15 residues. CDR3 coding DNA: TGTGCCAGCAGTTTGAGTCGGGGGGCGACAGATACGCAGTATTTT. Translating it yields CASSLSRGATDTQYF.

The chain recombines TRBV4-3 with TRBJ2-2; TRBD1 matches at 7 bases. The germline V gene encodes CDR1 LGHNA and CDR2 YSLEER. V trimming: 1 base; J trimming: 1 base; junction bases outside the gene matches: 3. This CDR3 spans 16 amino acids. The DNA for the CDR3 is TGCGCCAGCAGCCAAGTGCCAGGGGGGAACACCGGGGAGCTGTTTTTT. Translating it yields CASSQVPGGNTGELFF.

This clone was picked up a small number of times. This sequence joins TRBV7-9 and TRBJ2-7; the D gene is possibly TRBD1 (6 bases). Germline V gene lookup returns CDR1 SEHNR and CDR2 FQNEAQ (reference sequence). V lost 1 base, J lost 2 bases, and 9 bases lay in between. The CDR3 sequence is 14 residues long. For the CDR3, the DNA is TGTGCCAGCAGCTTAGACAGGGATCCCTACGAGCAGTACTTC. Protein: CASSLDRDPYEQYF.